This passage covers 7 T cell receptor beta chains from one sample sequenced in a study of Ad26.COV2.S vaccination and SARS-CoV-2 variants. Treatment of the sample: 19 received Ad26.COV2.S at low or high dose, single or two shots; about 5 received placebo; per-sample allocation not given. Samples analyzed were those drawn on day 63 after the first vaccine or placebo injection. Using immunoSEQ multiplex PCR, the repertoire was profiled, and TCRdb retains in-frame clones only, with some absent. The table records over 400,000 clones, 85% to 90% of them present only once. The sample in question was peripheral blood, obtained in a trial of Ad26.COV2.S vaccine versus placebo. The receptors here all came from a person between 18 and 60 years old who received the Ad26.COV2.S COVID-19 vaccine or a placebo.

In DNA, the CDR3 is TGTGCCACCGGGACAGAATACAATGAGCAGTTCTTC. This encodes CATGTEYNEQFF. The chain has TRBV24-1 and TRBJ2-1, with 7 bases lining up with TRBD1. This CDR3 is 12 amino acids long. V trimming: 9 bases; J trimming: 4 bases; junction bases outside the gene matches: 2. The V gene's germline CDR1 is KGHDR and CDR2 SFDVKD.

The chain couples TRBV5-8 to TRBJ2-7; possible D gene TRBD2, 6 bases. Germline V CDR1 and CDR2: SGHTS, YDEGEE. V lost 0 bases and J lost 0, with 7 bases in between. The CDR3 covers 14 residues. The DNA of the CDR3 is TGTGCCAGCAGCTTGGCGGGGGTCTCCTACGAGCAGTACTTC. Amino acid sequence: CASSLAGVSYEQYF.

CDR3 loop: CASSPTGAFSGNTIYF. CDR3 DNA: TGCGCCAGCAGCCCGACAGGGGCCTTCTCTGGAAACACCATATATTTT. This sequence joins TRBV5-1 and TRBJ1-3; TRBD1 matches 8 bases. The V and J ends lost 4 bases and 0 bases, in that order; junction bases with no gene match: 6. CDR3 length: 16 residues. Germline V gives CDR1 SGHRS, CDR2 YFSETQ.

The rearrangement joins TRBV9 to TRBJ2-2, with D hard to call. Germline V gene sequence: CDR1 SGDLS, CDR2 YYNGEE. The CDR3 loop spans 13 amino acids. V gave up 7 bases and J gave up 0 bases, with 7 bases separating them. The CDR3 DNA reads TGTGCCAGCTCTTCCGCGAACACCGGGGAGCTGTTTTTT. Translation gives CASSSANTGELFF.

The chain links TRBV5-5 to TRBJ1-5, with D perhaps TRBD1 (6 bases). The germline V and J ends were trimmed by 0 bases and 0 bases, with 10 bases remaining between them. Germline lookup yields CDR1 SGHKS and CDR2 YYEKEE (reference sequence). The CDR3 has 16 amino acids. The CDR3 spells CASSLGPDSSNQPQHF. In nucleotides, the CDR3 is TGTGCCAGCAGCTTGGGGCCGGACAGTAGCAATCAGCCCCAGCATTTT.

A word on this clone: Other DNA sequences within the sample encode an identical CDR3. This chain links TRBV30 with TRBJ1-4; D is perhaps TRBD1 (5 bases). The CDR3 sequence is 14 residues long. CDR1 GTSNPN and CDR2 SVGIG come from the germline V gene (reference sequence). V dropped 0 bases and J dropped 5 bases, with 10 bases sitting between them. The CDR3 nucleotides read TGTGCCTGGAGTGTGGGGGGAGGAAATGAAAAACTGTTTTTT. Protein: CAWSVGGGNEKLFF.

The rearrangement joins TRBV5-1 to TRBJ2-2, with D possibly being TRBD1 (6 bases). Trimming cost V 4 bases and J 8 bases, with 9 bases left between them. CDR3 size: 12 residues. Germline CDR1 is SGHRS and CDR2 is YFSETQ. The CDR3 nucleotides are TGCGCCAGCAGCCCCGGACAGGGGGAGCTGTTTTTT. Residues: CASSPGQGELFF.